Presented here are 28 T cell receptor beta chains from one specimen sequenced in a study of cytomegalovirus exposure and HLA in healthy donors. 13 Jbeta primers and 60 Vbeta primers were used for the PCR. Clones were read by immunoSEQ multiplex PCR, and TCRdb kept only the in-frame ones, dropping some. The sample lists approximately 140,000 clones; 70% to 85% were seen once. Material for sequencing was PBMCs. These receptors all stem from a woman aged 40 to 50 in good health and CMV-seronegative.

This clone has just a few counts. The V call is TRBV5-1, the J call TRBJ2-5; TRBD1 matches 10 bases. The germline V gene encodes CDR1 SGHRS and CDR2 YFSETQ. The CDR3 covers 15 residues. The V segment lost 4 bases and the J segment 4 bases; nucleotides outside the gene matches: 7. Here the CDR3 DNA reads TGCGCCAGCAGCCAGGGGGGACAGGGGTCAGAGACCCAGTACTTC. Amino acids: CASSQGGQGSETQYF.

This clone was seen just once. The chain links TRBV9 to TRBJ2-3, with TRBD2 as a possible D gene (6 bases). V was clipped by 0 bases and J by 3 bases, with 17 bases between them. Germline V gene data show CDR1 as SGDLS and CDR2 as YYNGEE. This CDR3 spans 17 amino acids. DNA for the CDR3: TGTGCCAGCAGCGTAGCTCACAGTCCTGGGGGGACAGATACGCAGTATTTT. Amino acids: CASSVAHSPGGTDTQYF.

The rearrangement links TRBV29-1 to TRBJ2-1; 14 nucleotides line up with TRBD2. The CDR3 length is 13 residues. V trimming: 4 bases; J trimming: 15 bases; junction bases outside the gene matches: 8. Germline V gives CDR1 SQVTM, CDR2 ANQGSEA. Here the CDR3 reads CSVGGTSGSPAFF. The CDR3 DNA is TGCAGCGTTGGGGGGACTAGCGGGAGCCCCGCGTTCTTC.

The V call is TRBV28, the J call TRBJ2-7, with 8 bases matching TRBD2. The CDR3 is 16 residues long. Trimming removed 2 bases from V and 3 bases from J; junction bases left unmatched: 9. CDR1 is MDHEN and CDR2 is SYDVKM in the germline V gene. CDR3 sequence reads: CASSLHAGGLVYEQYF. The CDR3 region has the DNA TGTGCCAGCAGTTTACATGCGGGGGGCCTAGTCTACGAGCAGTACTTC. Complete variable domain (other parts from reference TRBV28 and TRBJ2-7): DVKVTQSSRYLVKRTGEKVFLECVQDMDHENMFWYRQDPGLGLRLIYFSYDVKMKEKGDIPEGYSVSREKKERFSLILESASTNQTSMYLCASSLHAGGLVYEQYFGPGTRLTVT.

Points on this clone: Its ends do not fully match the called genes, so a read error is possible. The rearrangement joins TRBV5-1 to TRBJ2-7, with 7 nucleotides matching TRBD1. Germline CDR1 reads SGHRS; CDR2 reads YFSETQ. The CDR3 runs to 13 residues. CDR3: CASSEQGTYGQYF. Written as DNA, the CDR3 is TGCGCCAGCAGCGAACAGGGGACCTACGGGCAGTACTTC.

The chain combines TRBV6-1 with TRBJ2-1; 7 bases match TRBD1. Germline V CDR1 and CDR2: MNHNS, SASEGT. This CDR3 is built from 15 residues. V gave up 1 base and J gave up 3 bases; unmatched junction bases: 3. CDR3 DNA: TGTGCCAGCAGTGAAGTGACAGGGCTCTACAATGAGCAGTTCTTC. The encoded protein is CASSEVTGLYNEQFF.

The count of this clone is one. The chain links TRBV7-9 to TRBJ2-5, with D maybe TRBD2 (5 bases). The V end lost 0 bases, the J end lost 7 bases, and 12 bases lay between the germline ends. Germline CDR1 is SEHNR and CDR2 is FQNEAQ (reference sequence). The CDR3 has 14 amino acids. The CDR3 sequence is CASSLASPRGTQYF. DNA for the CDR3: TGTGCCAGCAGCTTAGCTAGCCCACGGGGGACCCAGTACTTC.

The chain joins TRBV28 to TRBJ1-5, with TRBD1 as a possible D gene (5 bases). CDR3 length: 16 residues. Germline-derived CDR1 and CDR2 are MDHEN and SYDVKM. Trimming cost V 5 bases and J 6 bases, with 20 bases left between them. This chain's CDR3 is CASSPSRRGAGQPQHF. The CDR3 DNA reads TGTGCCAGCAGTCCATCCCGGCGGGGCGCGGGTCAGCCCCAGCATTTT.

V usage is TRBV5-1 and J usage is TRBJ1-2, with D unclear. Between the trimmed V and J ends, which lost 4 bases and 8 bases, there was a span of 24 bases. From germline, CDR1 is SGHRS and CDR2 YFSETQ. The CDR3 is 16 residues long. The CDR3 region has the DNA TGCGCCAGCAGCCGTACGGAGATTGGGCCTACTAGGGGCTACACCTTC. It translates to CASSRTEIGPTRGYTF.

This chain links TRBV28 with TRBJ1-2; D may be TRBD1 (5 bases). CDR3 length: 11 residues. Trimming took 8 bases from V and 2 from J, leaving 6 bases between them. CDR1 and CDR2 (germline): MDHEN, SYDVKM. CDR3 amino acids: CASYRNYGYTF. The CDR3 bases are TGTGCCAGCTACAGGAACTATGGCTACACCTTC.

The chain uses TRBV7-9 and TRBJ1-2, with TRBD1 matching over 7 bases. The CDR3 has 16 residues. CDR1 and CDR2 (germline): SEHNR, FQNEAQ (reference sequence). V shed 1 base, J shed 4 bases, and the junction held 9 bases outside the gene matches. The CDR3 is CASSLERGQGTYGYTF. The DNA of the CDR3 is TGTGCCAGCAGCTTAGAGAGGGGGCAGGGGACCTATGGCTACACCTTC.

The chain has TRBV7-2 and TRBJ1-6; 8 bases agree with TRBD1. This CDR3 is built from 14 residues. The ends lost 1 base at V and 7 bases at J; junction bases unmatched: 0. Germline V gives CDR1 SGHTA, CDR2 FQGNSA. The DNA for the CDR3 is TGTGCCAGCAGCTTAGGGACAGGGAATTCACCCCTCCACTTT. This codes for CASSLGTGNSPLHF.

The chain couples TRBV10-3 to TRBJ2-7, with D uncertain. This CDR3 has 13 amino acids. CDR1 is ENHRY, CDR2 SYGVKD, per germline. Trimming removed 2 bases from V and 3 bases from J, with 8 bases in between. The CDR3 DNA follows: TGTGCCATCAGTGAGCGGAGCGACTACGAGCAGTACTTC. Translation: CAISERSDYEQYF.

The V gene is TRBV10-3, the J gene TRBJ2-7; TRBD1 matches 7 bases. The CDR3 covers 14 residues. Trimming removed 6 bases from V and 0 bases from J; junction bases left unmatched: 5. In germline, CDR1 is ENHRY, CDR2 SYGVKD. CDR3 in DNA: TGTGCCATCAGCGGGACAGCCCTCTCCTACGAGCAGTACTTC. It is translated as CAISGTALSYEQYF.

The V and J genes are TRBV10-3 and TRBJ2-5; possibly TRBD1 for D (6 bases). The J call may be incorrect, as the DNA end agrees better with TRBJ2-7. The germline V gene has CDR1 ENHRY and CDR2 SYGVKD. The CDR3 has 12 residues. CDR3 in amino acids: CAKRDNAYEQYF. The CDR3 coding sequence is TGTGCCAAGAGGGACAATGCCTACGAGCAGTACTTC.

This clone showed up just once. V is TRBV7-8 and J is TRBJ2-4; 10 bases are a match to TRBD2. The CDR3 has 16 residues. CDR1 and CDR2 (germline): SGHVS, FQNEAQ. V dropped 1 base and J dropped 7; count of bases not matched to a gene: 7. The CDR3 is CASSLVVAGGGNIQYF. CDR3 bases: TGTGCCAGCAGCTTAGTGGTAGCGGGAGGAGGGAACATTCAGTACTTC.

V usage is TRBV27 and J usage is TRBJ2-3, with TRBD2 identical over 9 bases. The CDR3 is 17 residues long. The V gene end was trimmed by 5 bases and the J gene end by 0 bases; junction bases not matched to a gene: 9. CDR1 and CDR2 (germline): MNHEY, SMNVEV (reference sequence). The CDR3 loop is CASSKWASGTSTDTQYF. The CDR3 DNA reads as TGTGCCAGCAGTAAGTGGGCTAGCGGGACGAGCACAGATACGCAGTATTTT.

This rearrangement joins TRBV5-1 to TRBJ2-5, with 8 nucleotides matching TRBD2. The CDR3 extends over 15 amino acids. J was trimmed by 4 bases and V by 3 bases; bases with no gene match: 8. Germline loops: CDR1 SGHRS, CDR2 YFSETQ. The CDR3 is CASSSGGLAGETQYF. CDR3 nucleotide sequence: TGCGCCAGCAGCTCGGGAGGACTAGCTGGAGAGACCCAGTACTTC.

The chain combines TRBV27 with TRBJ2-1, with 8 nucleotides matching TRBD2. Germline V gene lookup returns CDR1 MNHEY and CDR2 SMNVEV (reference sequence). Trimming at V came to 2 bases and at J to 6 bases, leaving 9 bases not matched to a gene. CDR3 length: 16 residues. In DNA, the CDR3 is TGTGCCAGCAGTTTAGGTTACGGGAGGGCCAGCAATGAGCAGTTCTTC. Encoded protein: CASSLGYGRASNEQFF.

V gene TRBV5-1 combines with J gene TRBJ2-1, with TRBD2 identical over 7 bases. CDR1 SGHRS and CDR2 YFSETQ come from the germline V gene. The CDR3 is 14 amino acids. Losses at the gene ends were 0 bases for V and 12 bases for J; bases not matched to a gene: 9. The CDR3 sequence: CASSLGREAYGQFF. The CDR3 DNA reads TGCGCCAGCAGCTTGGGACGGGAGGCGTATGGGCAGTTCTTC.

The chain is built from TRBV7-2 and TRBJ1-2; 8 positions agree with TRBD1. Germline V gene sequence: CDR1 SGHTA, CDR2 FQGNSA. The V gene end was trimmed by 4 bases and the J gene end by 7 bases; junction bases not matched to a gene: 11. The CDR3 consists of 15 residues. The CDR3 region is CASSSYGQGGAGYTF. The CDR3 DNA reads as TGTGCCAGCAGCTCCTATGGACAGGGAGGCGCTGGCTACACCTTC. The variable domain in full, with the rest retrieved from reference TRBV7-2 and TRBJ1-2, is GAGVSQSPSNKVTEKGKDVELRCDPISGHTALYWYRQSLGQGLEFLIYFQGNSAPDKSGLPSDRFSAERTGGSVSTLTIQRTQQEDSAVYLCASSSYGQGGAGYTFGSGTRLTVV.

A word on this clone: Germline is not matched at one junction end, which may reflect a read error. This rearrangement joins TRBV7-6 to TRBJ2-2; perhaps TRBD2 as D (5 bases). CDR3 length: 18 amino acids. In germline, CDR1 is SGHVS, CDR2 FNYEAQ. CDR3 sequence reads: CASSLGWASDANTGKLFF. In nucleotides, the CDR3 is TGTGCCAGCAGCTTAGGGTGGGCATCGGATGCGAACACCGGGAAGCTGTTTTTT.

The V gene is TRBV4-3, the J gene TRBJ1-5; possible D gene TRBD1, 5 bases. The CDR3 has 16 amino acids. Trimming took 0 bases from V and 5 from J, leaving 14 bases between them. Germline CDR1 and CDR2: LGHNA and YSLEER. CDR3 sequence: CASSQDHAGGYQPQHF. CDR3 DNA: TGCGCCAGCAGCCAAGACCACGCGGGGGGATATCAGCCCCAGCATTTT.

The rearrangement joins TRBV9 to TRBJ2-5; the D gene is possibly TRBD1 (5 bases). Trimming took 3 bases from V and 5 from J, leaving 14 bases between them. The CDR3 runs to 14 residues. Germline CDR1 reads SGDLS; CDR2 reads YYNGEE. Here the CDR3 DNA reads TGTGCCAGCAGCGGGGGCCTCCCGTCGGAGACCCAGTACTTC. Amino acids: CASSGGLPSETQYF.

This clone occurred once. This chain uses TRBV10-3 with TRBJ2-7; D not certain. Deletions cut 8 bases from V and 0 bases from J, with 17 bases between. Germline V lookup: CDR1 ENHRY, CDR2 SYGVKD. This CDR3 region has 15 residues. As DNA, the CDR3 is TGTGCCATCTCGGCCAGTAGCCGGAGCTCCTACGAGCAGTACTTC. Protein sequence: CAISASSRSSYEQYF.

V usage is TRBV27 and J usage is TRBJ2-5; the D gene is possibly TRBD2 (6 bases). The J call may not be correct, given that the DNA end is closer to TRBJ2-7. Germline CDR1 MNHEY, CDR2 SMNVEV (reference sequence). CDR3 size: 14 residues. CDR3 sequence: CASRGTGSSYEQYF. The CDR3 nucleotides are TGTGCCAGCAGGGGGACTGGGAGCTCCTACGAGCAGTACTTC.

The chain uses TRBV27 and TRBJ1-5, with 7 bases aligning to TRBD1. Germline V gene lookup returns CDR1 MNHEY and CDR2 SMNVEV (reference sequence). CDR3 size: 15 residues. Trimming at V came to 6 bases and at J to 4 bases, leaving 9 bases not matched to a gene. The CDR3 reads CASRDQDRLNQPQHF. As DNA, the CDR3 is TGTGCCAGCAGGGATCAGGACAGGTTGAATCAGCCCCAGCATTTT.

The genes are TRBV7-9 and TRBJ2-1; a possible D gene is TRBD2 (6 bases). The CDR3 runs 14 residues. Germline V gene data show CDR1 as SEHNR and CDR2 as FQNEAQ (reference sequence). With 4 bases removed from V and 9 bases from J, the gap between germline ends came to 16 bases. This chain's CDR3 is CASSSRDSGREQFF. In DNA, the CDR3 is TGTGCCAGCAGCTCTCGGGACTCAGGTCGTGAGCAGTTCTTC.